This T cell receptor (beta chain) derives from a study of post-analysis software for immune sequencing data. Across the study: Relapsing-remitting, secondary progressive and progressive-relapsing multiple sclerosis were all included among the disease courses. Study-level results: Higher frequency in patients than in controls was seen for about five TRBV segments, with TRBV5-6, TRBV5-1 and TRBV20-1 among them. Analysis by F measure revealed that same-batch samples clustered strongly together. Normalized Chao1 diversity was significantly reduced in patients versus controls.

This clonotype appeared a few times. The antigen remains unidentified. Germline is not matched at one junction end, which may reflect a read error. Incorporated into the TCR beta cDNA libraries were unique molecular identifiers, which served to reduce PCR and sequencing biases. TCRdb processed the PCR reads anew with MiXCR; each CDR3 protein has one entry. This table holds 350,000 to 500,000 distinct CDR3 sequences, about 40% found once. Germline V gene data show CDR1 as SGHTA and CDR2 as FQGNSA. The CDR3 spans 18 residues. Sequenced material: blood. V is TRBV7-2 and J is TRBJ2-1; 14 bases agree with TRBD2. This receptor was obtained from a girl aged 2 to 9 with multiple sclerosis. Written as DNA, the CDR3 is TGTGCCAGTAGCTTAGGTGGGACTAGCGGGAGCCTCGACAATGAGCAGTTCTTC. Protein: CASSLGGTSGSLDNEQFF.